This T cell receptor beta chain was recovered during a study of blood T cell repertoires in COVID-19. Profiled with immunoSEQ multiplex PCR; TCRdb holds only in-frame clones, not every one. Here the sample spans about 290,000 clones, roughly 89% being singletons. In germline, CDR1 is GTSNPN, CDR2 SVGIG (reference sequence). V shed 5 bases, J shed 10 bases, and the junction held 8 bases outside the gene matches. The CDR3 sequence is 14 residues long. This TCR came from a woman younger than 45 with COVID-19, enrolled during active disease. This chain uses TRBV30 with TRBJ1-6; 10 nucleotides line up with TRBD1. The specimen sequenced was peripheral blood. Here the CDR3 DNA reads TGTGCCTGGGCCAGACAGGGGGCACAATCACCCCTCCACTTT. Amino acid sequence: CAWARQGAQSPLHF. Complete variable domain (other parts from reference TRBV30 and TRBJ1-6): SQTIHQWPATLVQPVGSPLSLECTVEGTSNPNLYWYRQAAGRGLQLLFYSVGIGQISSEVPQNLSASRPQDRQFILSSKKLLLSDSGFYLCAWARQGAQSPLHFGNGTRLTVT.